The 15 T cell receptor beta chains given below trace back to one sample, sequenced in a study of T cells in localized non-small cell lung cancer. Here immunoSEQ multiplex PCR was the method, and the copy in TCRdb shows in-frame clones only, minus some. The table has roughly 39,000 clones, 75% to 95% seen once. Specimen: PBMCs, collected before any cancer treatment. The receptors come from a woman aged 35-75 years with stage II lung adenocarcinoma.

The V call is TRBV28, the J call TRBJ2-1; 10 bases agree with TRBD2. V was clipped by 6 bases and J by 2 bases; unmatched bases: 7. The V gene's germline CDR1 is MDHEN and CDR2 SYDVKM. The CDR3 spans 16 residues. CDR3 sequence reads: CASSPGAGGAYNEQFF. The CDR3 DNA follows: TGTGCCAGCAGCCCCGGAGCGGGAGGGGCCTACAATGAGCAGTTCTTC.

V is TRBV28 and J is TRBJ1-2; D is unclear. The CDR3 has 14 amino acids. V was shortened by 2 bases and J by 3 bases, with 10 bases between the two germline ends. CDR1 MDHEN and CDR2 SYDVKM come from the germline V gene. The CDR3 DNA is TGTGCCAGCAGTTTAGCAGGCAGCTACTATGGCTACACCTTC. It codes for CASSLAGSYYGYTF.

The rearrangement links TRBV10-3 to TRBJ2-7; TRBD1 matches 7 bases. Germline V gives CDR1 ENHRY, CDR2 SYGVKD. The CDR3 spans 12 residues. Germline trimming cut 10 bases from V and 2 bases from J; bases unmatched to any gene: 5. The CDR3 DNA follows: TGTGCCACCCAAGGGACAGCCTACGAGCAGTACTTC. Encoded protein: CATQGTAYEQYF.

This chain connects TRBV4-2 to TRBJ2-3; D could derive from TRBD1 or TRBD2 (5 bases each). The CDR3 runs 17 residues. V lost 2 bases and J lost 10, with 25 bases in between. Germline V gene sequence: CDR1 LGHNA, CDR2 YNFKEQ. Written as DNA, the CDR3 is TGTGCCAGCAGCCAATCCCCAGAGACCCGGACATCGGGGTCGCAGTATTTT. It is translated as CASSQSPETRTSGSQYF.

This chain joins TRBV19 and TRBJ1-2, with 10 nucleotides matching TRBD1. The ends lost 7 bases at V and 4 bases at J; junction bases unmatched: 18. The germline V gene has CDR1 LNHDA and CDR2 SQIVND (reference sequence). This CDR3 spans 18 amino acids. The CDR3 DNA is TGTGCCAGTACCTATCCCCCCGGACAGGGGGTAGAAGGCTATGGCTACACCTTC. This gives the protein CASTYPPGQGVEGYGYTF.

This clone appeared once. V is TRBV7-8 and J is TRBJ1-2, with no clear D. The CDR3 has 13 amino acids. The germline gives CDR1 SGHVS, CDR2 FQNEAQ. V lost 4 bases to trimming and J lost 8 bases, with 14 bases between them. CDR3 DNA: TGTGCCAGCAGCTCGGGCCGGGCAGCGGGCTACACCTTC. It is translated as CASSSGRAAGYTF.

This chain connects TRBV28 to TRBJ2-7; D not resolved. This CDR3 is built from 12 residues. Germline V gene lookup returns CDR1 MDHEN and CDR2 SYDVKM. Trimming pared 6 bases from V and 4 bases from J, leaving 10 bases between. The CDR3 DNA reads as TGTGCCAGCAGAAGAGCTCTGTACGAGCAGTACTTC. Its protein product is CASRRALYEQYF.

This clone was seen more than once but under ten times. The chain is built from TRBV2 and TRBJ2-7; D call uncertain. The CDR3 has 13 residues. In germline, CDR1 is SNHLY, CDR2 FYNNEI. The V and J ends lost 4 bases and 2 bases respectively, with 9 bases between them. CDR3 in DNA: TGTGCCAGCAGTGTAGCCCTAGCCTACGAGCAGTACTTC. Translated: CASSVALAYEQYF.

This clone came up once. The chain recombines TRBV11-3 with TRBJ2-1; weak D call: TRBD2 (5 bases). The CDR3 is 14 residues long. Germline CDR1 SGHNT, CDR2 YENEEA. V gave up 10 bases and J gave up 0 bases, with 13 bases separating them. CDR3 sequence reads: CANRTETSYNEQFF. The CDR3, as DNA: TGTGCCAATCGGACTGAAACCTCCTACAATGAGCAGTTCTTC.

The rearrangement uses TRBV5-1 and TRBJ2-3, with D perhaps matching TRBD1 (5 bases). The germline V and J ends were trimmed by 4 bases and 1 base, with 16 bases remaining between them. Germline V lookup: CDR1 SGHRS, CDR2 YFSETQ. The CDR3 loop spans 16 amino acids. This CDR3 reads CASSVRLLGGTDTQYF. In DNA form, the CDR3 reads TGCGCCAGCAGCGTACGACTGCTAGGGGGCACAGATACGCAGTATTTT.

The gene calls are TRBV19 and TRBJ2-1, with TRBD2 identical over 7 bases. Germline trimming cut 8 bases from V and 0 bases from J; bases unmatched to any gene: 13. The CDR3 has 17 amino acids. CDR1 and CDR2 (germline): LNHDA, SQIVND (reference sequence). CDR3 nucleotides: TGTGCCAGTGATGCGGGGGAGGGCATCCTCTCCTACAATGAGCAGTTCTTC. Protein sequence: CASDAGEGILSYNEQFF.

The chain employs TRBV5-1 and TRBJ1-6; 9 positions agree with TRBD1. The CDR3 is 16 residues long. V gave up 3 bases and J gave up 9 bases; unmatched junction bases: 10. Germline loops: CDR1 SGHRS, CDR2 YFSETQ. CDR3 in amino acids: CASSSDRGDGVSPLHF. In nucleotides, the CDR3 is TGCGCCAGCAGCTCGGACAGGGGCGATGGGGTTTCACCCCTCCACTTT. The variable domain in full, completed from reference TRBV5-1 and TRBJ1-6, reads KAGVTQTPRYLIKTRGQQVTLSCSPISGHRSVSWYQQTPGQGLQFLFEYFSETQRNKGNFPGRFSGRQFSNSRSEMNVSTLELGDSALYLCASSSDRGDGVSPLHFGNGTRLTVT.

This sequence joins TRBV6-5 and TRBJ2-7; D gene uncertain. The CDR3 has 13 residues. V lost 0 bases and J lost 2, with 5 bases in between. Germline CDR1 and CDR2: MNHEY and SVGAGI. CDR3 sequence (DNA): TGTGCCAGCAGTTACTCCTTTACCTACGAGCAGTACTTC. Its translation is CASSYSFTYEQYF.

V is TRBV6-1 and J is TRBJ1-1, with 7 bases aligning to TRBD1. The V segment lost 6 bases and the J segment 7 bases; nucleotides outside the gene matches: 8. The CDR3 is 13 amino acids. Per germline, CDR1 MNHNS and CDR2 SASEGT. CDR3 in amino acids: CASSESRGLEAFF. CDR3 bases: TGTGCCAGCAGCGAAAGTAGGGGGCTTGAAGCTTTCTTT.

The chain uses TRBV5-1 and TRBJ2-6, with D possibly being TRBD1 or TRBD2 (5 bases each). Trimming removed 4 bases from V and 13 bases from J, with 27 bases in between. Germline V gene sequence: CDR1 SGHRS, CDR2 YFSETQ. CDR3 length equals 17 residues. This CDR3 is CASSLGSGQGAGRVLTF. In DNA, the CDR3 is TGCGCCAGCAGCCTGGGGAGTGGGCAAGGGGCCGGTCGGGTCCTGACTTTC.